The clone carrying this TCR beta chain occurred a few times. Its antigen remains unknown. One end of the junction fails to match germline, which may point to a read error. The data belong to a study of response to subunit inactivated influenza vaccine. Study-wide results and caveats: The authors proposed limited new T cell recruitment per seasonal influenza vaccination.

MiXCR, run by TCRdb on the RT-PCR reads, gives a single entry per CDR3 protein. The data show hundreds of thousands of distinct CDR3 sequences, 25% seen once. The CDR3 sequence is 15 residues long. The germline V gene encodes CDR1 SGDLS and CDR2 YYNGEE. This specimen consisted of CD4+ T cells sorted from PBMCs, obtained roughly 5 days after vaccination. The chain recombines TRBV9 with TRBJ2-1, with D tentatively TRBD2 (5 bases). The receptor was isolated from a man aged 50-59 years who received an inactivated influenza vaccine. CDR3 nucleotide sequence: TGTGCGAGCAATTCCGGGATTTTCGGCCACAATGAGCAGTTCTTC. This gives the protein CASNSGIFGHNEQFF.